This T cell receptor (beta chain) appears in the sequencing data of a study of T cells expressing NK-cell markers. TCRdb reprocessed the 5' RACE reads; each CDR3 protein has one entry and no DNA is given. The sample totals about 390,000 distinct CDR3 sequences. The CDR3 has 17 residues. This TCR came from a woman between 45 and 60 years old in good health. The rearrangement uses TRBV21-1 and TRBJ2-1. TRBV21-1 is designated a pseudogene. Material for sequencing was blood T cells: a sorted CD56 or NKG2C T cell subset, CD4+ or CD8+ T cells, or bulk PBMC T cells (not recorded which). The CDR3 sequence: CASSKLDYRTAGNEQFF.